What follows are 23 T cell receptor beta chains derived from one specimen sequenced in a study of post-analysis software for immune sequencing data. Study-wide results and caveats: TRBV5-6, TRBV5-1 and TRBV20-1 were among roughly 5 TRBV segments more frequent in patients than controls.

No antigen is known for these receptors. Included in the TCR beta cDNA libraries were unique molecular identifiers. TCRdb used MiXCR to reprocess the PCR reads, holding one entry per CDR3 protein. Among hundreds of thousands of distinct CDR3 sequences listed, less than 45% were seen once. Specimen: blood. The origin of the receptors is a girl under 18 with multiple sclerosis.

V usage is TRBV28 and J usage is TRBJ2-5; D possibly corresponds to TRBD2 (7 bases). This CDR3 is 16 amino acids long. V was shortened by 6 bases and J by 1 base, with 18 bases between the two germline ends. Germline V gene data show CDR1 as MDHEN and CDR2 as SYDVKM. As DNA, the CDR3 is TGTGCCAGCAGCCCTGGGGGGGGCGCAGGCCAAGAGACCCAGTACTTC. As protein: CASSPGGGAGQETQYF.

This chain joins TRBV11-2 and TRBJ2-5, with D unresolved. CDR1 SGHAT and CDR2 FQNNGV come from the germline V gene. This CDR3 contains 15 residues. The ends were cut back, 0 bases at V and 4 bases at J, with 12 bases in the middle. This CDR3 reads CASSLDRAGPETQYF. CDR3 nucleotide sequence: TGTGCCAGCAGCTTAGATCGGGCAGGTCCAGAGACCCAGTACTTC.

Many counts were recorded for this clonotype. The genes are TRBV29-1 and TRBJ1-2; 12 nucleotides line up with TRBD1. CDR3 size: 17 residues. Germline V CDR1 and CDR2: SQVTM, ANQGSEA. J lost 6 bases, V lost 3 bases, and 14 bases had no gene match. The CDR3 DNA reads TGCAGCGTTGATCACCGGGACAGGGGGCGCATTGTGGATGGCTACACCTTC. Its protein is CSVDHRDRGRIVDGYTF.

V gene TRBV12-3 or TRBV12-4 combines with J gene TRBJ2-1; tentatively, D is TRBD1 or TRBD2 (5 bases each). V was trimmed by 5 bases and J by 4 bases, leaving 15 bases between them. The CDR3 contains 15 residues. The CDR3 region is CASSPGTGFYNEQFF. CDR3 DNA sequence: TGTGCCAGCAGTCCCGGGACCGGTTTTTACAATGAGCAGTTCTTC.

This rearrangement joins TRBV6-5 to TRBJ2-7; D might be TRBD1 (7 bases). The J call may be in error: the DNA end matches TRBJ2-4 better. Looked up from germline, CDR1 is MNHEY and CDR2 is SVGAGI. The CDR3 spans 14 residues. This chain's CDR3 is CASSYAGQRNIQYF. The CDR3 coding sequence is TGTGCCAGCAGTTACGCGGGACAGAGAAACATTCAGTACTTC.

This chain links TRBV28 with TRBJ1-4; D unresolved. V was trimmed by 8 bases and J by 2 bases, leaving 12 bases between them. This CDR3 spans 14 amino acids. The germline V gene has CDR1 MDHEN and CDR2 SYDVKM. As DNA, the CDR3 is TGTGCCAGCGGTGGATTCGGGACTAATGAAAAACTGTTTTTT. It encodes CASGGFGTNEKLFF. The full variable domain, rest sourced from reference TRBV28 and TRBJ1-4, is DVKVTQSSRYLVKRTGEKVFLECVQDMDHENMFWYRQDPGLGLRLIYFSYDVKMKEKGDIPEGYSVSREKKERFSLILESASTNQTSMYLCASGGFGTNEKLFFGSGTQLSVL.

A few counts support this clonotype. The chain recombines TRBV20-1 with TRBJ1-5; D not resolved. The germline V gene encodes CDR1 DFQATT and CDR2 SNEGSKA (reference sequence). This CDR3 contains 14 residues. Trimming removed 4 bases from V and 0 bases from J, with 10 bases in between. In DNA, the CDR3 is TGCAGTGCTACTAGTTTAATTAGCAATCAGCCCCAGCATTTT. Protein product: CSATSLISNQPQHF.

This sequence joins TRBV5-1 and TRBJ2-7; no reliable D call. The V gene's germline CDR1 is SGHRS and CDR2 YFSETQ. Trimming left V 0 bases short and J 2 bases short, with 9 bases between. The CDR3 runs to 14 residues. The CDR3 DNA is TGCGCCAGCAGCTTGGGACCACCTACCTACGAGCAGTACTTC. This translates into CASSLGPPTYEQYF. The entire variable domain, with the rest obtained from reference TRBV5-1 and TRBJ2-7, is as follows: KAGVTQTPRYLIKTRGQQVTLSCSPISGHRSVSWYQQTPGQGLQFLFEYFSETQRNKGNFPGRFSGRQFSNSRSEMNVSTLELGDSALYLCASSLGPPTYEQYFGPGTRLTVT.

This clonotype was recorded a few times. V usage is TRBV14 and J usage is TRBJ2-1; tentatively, D is TRBD2 (6 bases). The CDR3 has 19 residues. Trimming took off 0 bases at V and 3 bases at J, with 21 bases between the two ends. Germline V gives CDR1 SGHDN, CDR2 FVKESK. CDR3 sequence (DNA): TGTGCCAGCAGCCAAGATCGCTTGGTTAGCGGCCGCGACTACAATGAGCAGTTCTTC. Translation gives CASSQDRLVSGRDYNEQFF.

This chain uses TRBV20-1 with TRBJ2-2; D gene uncertain. The CDR3 totals 14 residues. Per germline, CDR1 DFQATT and CDR2 SNEGSKA (reference sequence). V gave up 6 bases and J gave up 0 bases, with 11 bases separating them. CDR3 sequence: CSARDWPNTGELFF. The CDR3 nucleotides read TGCAGTGCCCGCGACTGGCCGAACACCGGGGAGCTGTTTTTT.

The genes are TRBV9 and TRBJ1-6; the match to TRBD1 covers 9 bases. V lost 4 bases to trimming and J lost 10 bases; unmatched junction nucleotides: 9. CDR3 length equals 15 residues. The germline V gene has CDR1 SGDLS and CDR2 YYNGEE. CDR3: CASSPTGTGRSPLHF. CDR3 in DNA: TGTGCCAGCAGCCCAACCGGGACAGGGAGATCACCCCTCCACTTT. Complete variable domain (other parts from reference TRBV9 and TRBJ1-6): DSGVTQTPKHLITATGQRVTLRCSPRSGDLSVYWYQQSLDQGLQFLIQYYNGEERAKGNILERFSAQQFPDLHSELNLSSLELGDSALYFCASSPTGTGRSPLHFGNGTRLTVT.

The V and J genes are TRBV29-1 and TRBJ2-5, with a possible D match to TRBD2 (7 bases). The germline V and J ends were trimmed by 4 bases and 5 bases, with 23 bases remaining between them. The CDR3 is made up of 16 amino acids. Germline V lookup: CDR1 SQVTM, CDR2 ANQGSEA. CDR3 residues: CSVGSGRGAIGETQYF. Written as DNA, the CDR3 is TGCAGCGTTGGATCTGGACGGGGGGCAATTGGGGAGACCCAGTACTTC.

About this clonotype itself: This is likely a read error, given that the CDR3 carries no conserved phenylalanine or tryptophan at its end. V and J are TRBV9 and TRBJ2-3; no reliable D call. The V and J ends lost 1 base and 0 bases respectively, with 9 bases between them. The germline V gene encodes CDR1 SGDLS and CDR2 YYNGEE. The CDR3 spans 15 residues. In DNA form, the CDR3 reads TGTGCCAGCAGCGTATCTGGACGGAGCACAGATACGCAGTATCTT. Protein product: CASSVSGRSTDTQYL.

The J gene is TRBJ2-7, the V gene TRBV28; 11 nucleotides line up with TRBD1. Germline V gene sequence: CDR1 MDHEN, CDR2 SYDVKM. The CDR3 loop spans 15 amino acids. Unmatched junction bases numbered 4, after V lost 6 bases and J lost 0 bases. CDR3 coding DNA: TGTGCCAGCAGGTGGGACAGGGGGAGCTCCTACGAGCAGTACTTC. Protein product: CASRWDRGSSYEQYF.

The chain carries TRBV10-3 and TRBJ2-4, with D perhaps matching TRBD1 (6 bases). Germline assignment: CDR1 ENHRY and CDR2 SYGVKD. Trimming shortened V by 3 bases and J by 8 bases, and 17 bases separated the two germline ends. The CDR3 has 15 amino acids. This CDR3 is CAISDPAEGVHIQYF. CDR3 bases: TGTGCCATCAGTGACCCCGCCGAGGGGGTGCACATTCAGTACTTC.

The chain uses TRBV4-3 and TRBJ2-4; no clear D gene. This CDR3 has 13 amino acids. Germline assignment: CDR1 LGHNA and CDR2 YSLEER. Trimming took 0 bases from V and 6 from J, leaving 6 bases between them. CDR3 loop: CASSQDSGNIQYF. CDR3 in DNA: TGCGCCAGCAGCCAAGATAGTGGAAACATTCAGTACTTC.

This chain joins TRBV3-1 and TRBJ2-5, with D perhaps TRBD1 (5 bases). The CDR3 is made up of 15 amino acids. Germline-derived CDR1 and CDR2 are LGHDT and YNNKEL (reference sequence). V was trimmed by 4 bases and J by 2 bases, leaving 14 bases between them. CDR3: CASSLQLDKQETQYF. The CDR3 DNA reads TGTGCCAGCAGCCTACAATTGGACAAACAAGAGACCCAGTACTTC.

In the case of this clonotype: One junction end disagrees with the germline gene, perhaps due to a read error. The V gene is TRBV2, the J gene TRBJ2-5; no firm D call. There are 12 residues in the CDR3. CDR1 SNHLY and CDR2 FYNNEI come from the germline V gene. CDR3 sequence: CAGSVREETQYF. In nucleotides, the CDR3 is TGTGCCGGCAGTGTACGGGAAGAGACCCAGTACTTC.

The gene calls are TRBV11-1 and TRBJ2-5; the D is unclear. The V end was cut by 4 bases, the J end by 11 bases, with 14 bases between. There are 12 residues in the CDR3. From germline, CDR1 is SGHAT and CDR2 FQDESV (reference sequence). The CDR3 region is CASSSSPLEQYF. In DNA, the CDR3 is TGTGCCAGCAGCTCCTCCCCTCTTGAGCAGTACTTC.

Only one count was recorded for this clonotype. The J gene is TRBJ1-2, the V gene TRBV29-1; D unclear. The CDR3 runs to 12 residues. CDR1 and CDR2 from the germline V gene are SQVTM and ANQGSEA. Between the trimmed V and J ends, which lost 7 bases and 6 bases, there was a span of 15 bases. The CDR3 is CSAHVDLHGYTF. The CDR3 DNA reads TGCAGCGCCCACGTTGACCTCCATGGCTACACCTTC.

The chain recombines TRBV5-1 with TRBJ2-5; D possibly matches TRBD1 or TRBD2 (5 bases each). The DNA end is a closer match to TRBJ2-7, so the J assignment may be wrong. This CDR3 has 17 amino acids. Germline V gene data show CDR1 as SGHRS and CDR2 as YFSETQ. The chain's CDR3 is CASSTGPGPGLGYEQYF. The CDR3 DNA reads as TGCGCCAGCAGCACCGGTCCGGGACCAGGTTTGGGCTACGAGCAGTACTTC.

The CDR3 region has the DNA TGTGCCAGCAGAACACGCGACAGGGGGCTTAGCACTGAAGCTTTCTTT. It codes for CASRTRDRGLSTEAFF. The chain couples TRBV7-9 to TRBJ1-1; 10 bases are shared with TRBD1. CDR1 and CDR2 (germline): SEHNR, FQNEAQ (reference sequence). The CDR3 contains 16 residues. V lost 6 bases, J lost 4 bases, and 11 bases stayed unmatched.

In this sample, this clonotype turned up a few times. The gene calls are TRBV15 and TRBJ2-7, with D possibly matching TRBD1 (5 bases). Per germline, CDR1 LNHNV and CDR2 YYDKDF (reference sequence). There are 16 residues in the CDR3. The V and J ends lost 0 bases and 2 bases respectively, with 14 bases between them. DNA for the CDR3: TGTGCCACCAGCAGAGACAGATCAGGGTTCGCCTACGAGCAGTACTTC. Translation: CATSRDRSGFAYEQYF. The variable domain in full, completed from reference TRBV15 and TRBJ2-7, reads DAMVIQNPRYQVTQFGKPVTLSCSQTLNHNVMYWYQQKSSQAPKLLFHYYDKDFNNEADTPDNFQSRRPNTSFCFLDIRSPGLGDTAMYLCATSRDRSGFAYEQYFGPGTRLTVT.